This T cell receptor beta chain stems from a study of regulatory T cells in long-lasting Graves disease. Across the whole study: Those Graves' patients who were newly diagnosed had been on antithyroid drugs under 3 months. Findings of the study overall: Study of thyroid tissue was not done, with only peripheral blood studied. TRBV28, TRBJ1-2 and TRBJ2-5 were favored in persistent disease.

The time point: newly diagnosed GD, antithyroid drugs for less than 3 months. RNA isolated from PBMCs was used to make the TCR library. With iRepertoire HTBI primers and Arm-PCR of CDR3 regions, TCR beta libraries were built. One entry per CDR3 protein results from TCRdb running MiXCR on the multiplex PCR reads. The top ten hold roughly 25% of the sample, which has hundreds of thousands of distinct CDR3 sequences, 15% to 20% seen once. The V end lost 2 bases, the J end lost 1 base, and 5 bases lay between the germline ends. This CDR3 comprises 13 residues. Germline lookup yields CDR1 SGHAT and CDR2 FQDESV (reference sequence). Details on this clonotype: Its antigen is unknown. This is likely a read error, given that the CDR3 carries no conserved phenylalanine or tryptophan at its end.

The same data also went into a second study, on T cells in Graves' hyperthyroidism and ophthalmopathy. That report adds: The TCR CDR3 was amplified in a first-round RT-PCR using the HTBI primer set.

The chain has TRBV11-1 and TRBJ1-1, with D unresolved. The source of this sequence is a woman aged 35-60 years with Graves disease. Source: peripheral blood mononuclear cells (PBMCs), taken at new diagnosis, from a patient treated with antithyroid drugs. The CDR3 DNA reads TGTGCCAGCAGCTTAACACCGAACACTGAAGCTTTCCTT. It specifies CASSLTPNTEAFL.